These 14 T cell receptor beta chains came from one sample sequenced in a study of control samples from healthy donors and cancer patients. Profiled with immunoSEQ multiplex PCR; TCRdb holds only in-frame clones, not every one. The repertoire has around 130,000 clones, around 92% of them found once; the top ten carry 40%. Sample: blood. The origin of the receptors is a man between 50 and 59 years old in good health.

The chain couples TRBV2 to TRBJ1-4, with D possibly matching TRBD1 (5 bases). The CDR3 spans 13 residues. Trimming stripped 9 bases from V and 4 bases from J, with 12 bases between. The V gene's germline CDR1 is SNHLY and CDR2 FYNNEI. CDR3 region: CASMEGINEKLFF. DNA of the CDR3: TGTGCCAGTATGGAGGGGATTAATGAAAAACTGTTTTTT.

This clone was picked up one time. The chain combines TRBV2 with TRBJ1-1, with TRBD1 as a possible D gene (5 bases). The germline CDR1 and CDR2 sequences are SNHLY and FYNNEI. The ends were cut back, 4 bases at V and 0 bases at J, with 12 bases in the middle. The CDR3 runs 15 residues. The CDR3 loop reads CASSGSRGLNTEAFF. The CDR3 DNA reads TGTGCCAGCAGTGGATCACGGGGGTTGAACACTGAAGCTTTCTTT.

The gene calls are TRBV6-5 and TRBJ1-1; TRBD1 agrees at 11 bases. CDR3 length: 14 amino acids. Per germline, CDR1 MNHEY and CDR2 SVGAGI. The J segment lost 3 bases and the V segment lost 5 bases, leaving 2 bases of the junction unmatched. The CDR3 region is CASSRDRGDTEAFF. CDR3 nucleotide sequence: TGTGCCAGCAGTCGGGACAGGGGGGACACTGAAGCTTTCTTT.

V usage is TRBV6-5 and J usage is TRBJ2-7; possible D gene TRBD1, 6 bases. The CDR3 has 14 residues. Between the trimmed V and J ends, which lost 1 base and 3 bases, there was a span of 10 bases. Germline V gives CDR1 MNHEY, CDR2 SVGAGI. This CDR3 reads CASSYLHRDYEQYF. CDR3 coding DNA: TGTGCCAGCAGTTACTTACACAGGGACTACGAGCAGTACTTC.

J is TRBJ1-3 and V is TRBV20-1; D remains ambiguous. Germline V lookup: CDR1 DFQATT, CDR2 SNEGSKA (reference sequence). This CDR3 is 16 amino acids long. V shed 3 bases and J shed 0 bases, with 15 bases lying between them. The CDR3 DNA sequence: TGCAGTGCTAGTAAGGGCACTATGTCCTCTGGAAACACCATATATTTT. It specifies CSASKGTMSSGNTIYF.

The chain employs TRBV5-1 and TRBJ2-5; D is perhaps TRBD1 (6 bases). The CDR3 loop spans 14 amino acids. V was shortened by 1 base and J by 1 base, with 8 bases between the two germline ends. In germline, CDR1 is SGHRS, CDR2 YFSETQ. This CDR3 reads CASSLWGLQETQYF. As DNA, the CDR3 is TGCGCCAGCAGCTTGTGGGGGCTCCAAGAGACCCAGTACTTC.

Here the CDR3 reads CASSLRDTHTEAFF. CDR3 DNA sequence: TGTGCCAGCAGCTTGAGGGACACCCACACTGAAGCTTTCTTT. The rearrangement joins TRBV5-8 to TRBJ1-1; tentative D call: TRBD1 (6 bases). The CDR3 totals 14 residues. Germline lookup yields CDR1 SGHTS and CDR2 YDEGEE. Trimming left V 1 base short and J 3 bases short, with 10 bases between.

This chain uses TRBV11-2 with TRBJ1-1, with a weak D call TRBD1 (6 bases). Looked up from germline, CDR1 is SGHAT and CDR2 is FQNNGV. The CDR3 has 14 amino acids. Trimming shortened V by 7 bases and J by 3 bases, and 15 bases separated the two germline ends. CDR3 bases: TGTGCCAGCACTCTCCGGGGGGCAGACACTGAAGCTTTCTTT. Amino acids: CASTLRGADTEAFF.

This rearrangement joins TRBV7-2 to TRBJ1-5; TRBD1 might be the D (5 bases). Germline assignment: CDR1 SGHTA and CDR2 FQGNSA. V was shortened by 1 base and J by 5 bases, with 12 bases between the two germline ends. This CDR3 is 15 amino acids long. This CDR3 is CASSLEAGRDQPQHF. DNA for the CDR3: TGTGCCAGCAGCTTAGAGGCAGGGAGAGATCAGCCCCAGCATTTT. The entire variable domain, with the rest obtained from reference TRBV7-2 and TRBJ1-5, is as follows: GAGVSQSPSNKVTEKGKDVELRCDPISGHTALYWYRQSLGQGLEFLIYFQGNSAPDKSGLPSDRFSAERTGGSVSTLTIQRTQQEDSAVYLCASSLEAGRDQPQHFGDGTRLSIL.

V and J are TRBV12-3 or TRBV12-4 and TRBJ1-2; 7 positions agree with TRBD1. The CDR3 loop spans 13 amino acids. J was trimmed by 8 bases and V by 2 bases; bases with no gene match: 5. CDR3 nucleotide sequence: TGTGCCAGCAGTTTAAGACAGGGAAGAGGCTACACCTTC. It codes for CASSLRQGRGYTF.

The chain combines TRBV30 with TRBJ1-6; no reliable D call. The CDR3 runs 17 residues. With 1 base removed from V and 0 bases from J, the gap between germline ends came to 13 bases. CDR1 is GTSNPN and CDR2 is SVGIG in the germline V gene (reference sequence). The CDR3 coding sequence is TGTGCCTGGAGTGCTAAGATCAGTAGCTCCTATAATTCACCCCTCCACTTT. Protein sequence: CAWSAKISSSYNSPLHF.

The V call is TRBV10-3, the J call TRBJ1-6; tentatively, D is TRBD1 (5 bases). With 4 bases removed from V and 7 bases from J, the gap between germline ends came to 11 bases. This CDR3 comprises 14 residues. The germline V gene has CDR1 ENHRY and CDR2 SYGVKD. Here the CDR3 DNA reads TGTGCCATCAGTGTTGCAGGGAGGAATTCACCCCTCCACTTT. Translated: CAISVAGRNSPLHF.

This clone was seen only once. J is TRBJ2-2 and V is TRBV6-5; 7 bases are shared with TRBD1. Germline CDR1 and CDR2: MNHEY and SVGAGI. This CDR3 comprises 15 residues. J gave up 6 bases and V 5 bases, and 9 bases lay outside the gene matches. CDR3 region: CASSPGQPFSGELFF. The CDR3 nucleotides are TGTGCCAGCAGTCCGGGACAGCCTTTTTCCGGGGAGCTGTTTTTT.

V gene TRBV27 combines with J gene TRBJ2-7; perhaps TRBD1 as D (6 bases). The V end lost 8 bases, the J end lost 0 bases, and 14 bases lay between the germline ends. Germline lookup yields CDR1 MNHEY and CDR2 SMNVEV (reference sequence). The CDR3 loop spans 14 amino acids. The CDR3 DNA follows: TGTGCCAGCCAACCCCTGGACAGCTCCTACGAGCAGTACTTC. This gives the protein CASQPLDSSYEQYF.